This T cell receptor beta chain derives from a study of blood T cells in healthy people across ages (dated by TCRdb to the mid-2010s). Regarding the study in general: In model experiments, template switching captured about one uniquely barcoded TCR beta cDNA molecule for every two T cells. Donors were grouped into four age groups: young (average 16 years), middle-aged (39), aged (around 60) and long-lived (roughly 80). Age-related changes in TCR beta repertoire diversity were measured in the study by deep sequencing normalized with unique cDNA molecular identifiers. Using the same blood draw, the study looked at two additional independent replicas of 1 million unique cDNA reads for two donors, one aged 18 to 30 and the other aged 80 or older. Donors of different ages were randomly distributed across sequencing lanes to avoid experimental bias. Results and caveats for the whole study, not just this receptor: Compared with the aged group, the long-lived group had more naive CD4+ T cells, fewer expanded clones and increased TCR diversity, suggesting age selection. Conclusive comparison of naive and antigen-experienced compartments was prevented by the profiling of bulk unsorted PBMCs. Donor CMV infection status was unknown, potentially confounding age-related changes in expanded clonotypes. Estimates of total diversity based on one million sequenced T cells were regarded as lower bounds and as underestimates. As age increased, observed TCR beta diversity per million T cells dropped in a roughly linear way, and a significant reduction was already evident by age about 40. The percentage of naive T cells measured by flow cytometry correlated strongly with observed TCR beta diversity.

Turning to this clonotype: The antigen it binds to is not known. Per-nucleotide qualities are absent, and no much larger clonotype sits a single base away.

Library prep was done by 5' RACE. The instrument was an Illumina HiSeq 2500. A second PCR of about 7 to 12 cycles was performed with a sample-barcoded 5' primer and a J-beta primer mix. A unique molecular identifier was introduced onto each TCR beta cDNA molecule by a template-switch 5' adaptor carrying 12 random nucleotides. Each sample yielded at least 3 million CDR3-containing paired-end reads. The Mint cDNA synthesis kit, primed by a TRBC-specific oligonucleotide, was used to synthesize first-strand cDNA from all RNA. All cDNA was treated with uracil-DNA glycosylase and then went through a first 18-cycle PCR with the universal primers M1SS and BC2_uni_R. Processing in the source paper ran as follows. For normalization, 1 million high-quality reads, each with a distinct molecular identifier, were randomly selected from each sample. Instead of being binned into consensus sequences, reads that shared molecular identifiers were thrown out. MiTCR, run with a Q25 quality threshold and the strictest error-elimination algorithm, handled CDR3 identification, clonotype clustering and error correction. A nonparametric unseen species model with Euler transformation was used to estimate lower-bound total TCR beta diversity. TCRdb reworked the public reads: Q25 trimming with fastp, MiXCR clone assembly, productive beta chains retained. Rows are combined by CDR3 protein, so each entry shows the most common genes and DNA. Here the V and J calls rest on TCRdb's processing, not on the authors' analysis. The sample contains 600,000 to 1,000,000 distinct CDR3 sequences, about three fifths of them found a single time. The ten largest clones capture approximately 23% of the sample.

Donors were about 36 systemically healthy Caucasian individuals from Russia aged roughly 6 to 90 years. Roughly 9.5 milliliters of peripheral blood were drawn from each donor into EDTA-treated Vacutainer tubes. Ficoll-Paque density-gradient centrifugation was used to isolate PBMCs, with at least 7 million per sample. Total RNA, at least 6 micrograms per sample, was extracted from PBMCs with Trizol reagent. Naive CD45RAhigh/CD27high T cell percentages were measured by flow cytometry on a PBMC aliquot from every donor. As encoded in the germline V gene (reference sequence), CDR1 is SEHNR while CDR2 is FQNEAQ. V is clipped by 2 bases and J by 6 bases, and the sequence between their germline boundaries is 19 bases long. From its cysteine to its phenylalanine, the CDR3 spans 16 amino acids. The retained sequence is limited to the CDR3, 48 bases, with the frame set at the first base.

What was sequenced was blood. The TCR comes from a man aged 25 to 40 in good health. The sequence links TRBV7-9 to TRBJ1-2, with the D gene not clear enough to name. The nucleotide sequence reads as follows: TGTGCCAGCAGCTTATATCTCAGGCCTCCATACCATGGCTACACCTTC. It translates to CASSLYLRPPYHGYTF.